The 9 T cell receptor beta chains below come from one sample, sequenced in a study of CD8 T cells in Susac syndrome. With random hexamers, roughly 0.45 to 1 ug RNA was reverse transcribed. In TCRdb, the immunoSEQ multiplex PCR reads were re-called with MiXCR into one record per CDR3 protein. The sample holds about 150,000 distinct CDR3 sequences, 90% to 95% seen once. The sample was CD8+ T cells from PBMCs. Receptor source: a human donor with multiple sclerosis.

In its sample, this clonotype was seen once. This chain uses TRBV30 with TRBJ2-7; 7 bases match TRBD1. After removal of 6 bases from V and 0 bases from J, the junction contained 8 bases not matched to a gene. Germline lookup yields CDR1 GTSNPN and CDR2 SVGIG (reference sequence). This CDR3 contains 14 residues. The CDR3 coding sequence is TGTGCCTGTTGGGACAGAGACAGCTCCTACGAGCAGTACTTC. Protein sequence: CACWDRDSSYEQYF.

V and J are TRBV29-1 and TRBJ1-2; D is ambiguous. Germline CDR1 SQVTM, CDR2 ANQGSEA. CDR3 length: 15 residues. V was clipped by 0 bases and J by 3 bases, with 14 bases between them. The CDR3 region has the DNA TGCAGCGTTGAAGATTCCCAAGGAGGCCACTATGGCTACACCTTC. Translating gives CSVEDSQGGHYGYTF.

This chain links TRBV6-2 or TRBV6-3 with TRBJ2-3; TRBD1 matches 12 bases. Germline trimming cut 4 bases from V and 5 bases from J; bases unmatched to any gene: 4. In germline, CDR1 is MNHEY, CDR2 SVGEGT. The CDR3 consists of 15 residues. DNA for the CDR3: TGTGCCAGCAGTTCCGGGACAGGGGGCGTAGATACGCAGTATTTT. Protein: CASSSGTGGVDTQYF.

This clonotype occurred once. The CDR3 coding sequence is TGTGCCAGCAGCTTGAAGTACAATGAGCAGTTCTTC. Encoded protein: CASSLKYNEQFF. The chain carries TRBV7-2 and TRBJ2-1, with D uncertain. V shed 3 bases and J shed 4 bases, with 4 bases lying between them. This CDR3 contains 12 residues. CDR1 and CDR2 (germline): SGHTA, FQGNSA.

The chain has TRBV20-1 and TRBJ2-1; D gene ambiguous. Germline values: CDR1 DFQATT, CDR2 SNEGSKA (reference sequence). The germline V and J ends were trimmed by 0 bases and 4 bases, with 7 bases remaining between them. The CDR3 has 13 amino acids. CDR3 region: CSARDNQYNEQFF. In nucleotides, the CDR3 is TGCAGTGCTAGAGATAACCAGTACAATGAGCAGTTCTTC.

V usage is TRBV27 and J usage is TRBJ1-6, with 8 bases aligning to TRBD1. V shed 4 bases, J shed 10 bases, and the junction held 6 bases outside the gene matches. CDR3 length: 14 residues. Germline CDR1 reads MNHEY; CDR2 reads SMNVEV (reference sequence). CDR3: CASSSTGAGSPLHF. CDR3 nucleotides: TGTGCCAGCAGTTCGACAGGGGCAGGATCACCCCTCCACTTT.

The chain recombines TRBV9 with TRBJ2-1; TRBD2 matches 8 bases. In germline, CDR1 is SGDLS, CDR2 YYNGEE. This CDR3 region has 15 residues. After removal of 4 bases from V and 5 bases from J, the junction contained 8 bases not matched to a gene. CDR3: CASSTPGTSNNEQFF. Written as DNA, the CDR3 is TGTGCCAGCAGCACCCCCGGGACTAGTAACAATGAGCAGTTCTTC.

V gene TRBV15 combines with J gene TRBJ2-1, with D uncertain. The CDR3 is made up of 11 amino acids. V was pared by 8 bases and J by 0 bases, with 2 bases between. The V gene's germline CDR1 is LNHNV and CDR2 YYDKDF (reference sequence). CDR3 in DNA: TGTGCCACCGCCTCCTACAATGAGCAGTTCTTC. Encoded protein: CATASYNEQFF.

The chain couples TRBV19 to TRBJ2-1, with a tentative D call TRBD2 (5 bases). Germline V gene sequence: CDR1 LNHDA, CDR2 SQIVND (reference sequence). Trimming stripped 7 bases from V and 10 bases from J, with 11 bases between. The CDR3 consists of 11 residues. CDR3 protein: CASKRAREQFF. The CDR3 coding sequence is TGTGCCAGTAAGAGGGCTAGGGAGCAGTTCTTC.